This TCR beta chain was identified in a study of shared clonotypes between healthy human individuals. Across the whole study: Three plates each covered CD4 naive and memory; CD8 naive two, CD8 memory one.

Trimming left V 0 bases short and J 2 bases short, with 12 bases between. CDR3 size: 16 residues. Germline assignment: CDR1 SGHRS and CDR2 YFSETQ. The split of CD4+ cells yielded CD45RA+ naive and CD45RA-negative memory subsets. The assay was immunoSEQ multiplex PCR, and TCRdb's table has in-frame clones only and misses some. Of nearly 750,000 clones in the sample, roughly 72% were seen once. The sample consisted of memory CD4+ T cells sorted from blood. The subset: CD45RA-negative fraction. This chain uses TRBV5-1 with TRBJ1-5; TRBD1 is a possible D gene (6 bases). This receptor was taken from a woman aged 30 to 39 in good health. The CDR3 region is CASSLAGGGGNQPQHF. CDR3 DNA sequence: TGCGCCAGCAGCTTGGCCGGCGGGGGCGGCAATCAGCCCCAGCATTTT.